The following is a T cell receptor (beta chain) sequence with its context. As yet, its antigen is unknown. CDR3 length: 12 residues. The ends lost 5 bases at V and 8 bases at J; junction bases unmatched: 3. The V gene's germline CDR1 is SEHNR and CDR2 FQNEAQ (reference sequence). The data belong to a study of early T cells in non-severe SARS-CoV-2 infection. Each cDNA molecule carried a unique molecular identifier. In TCRdb, the 5' RACE reads were re-called with MiXCR into one record per CDR3 protein. This sample yields tens of thousands of distinct CDR3 sequences, of which 10% are seen a single time; over 8.5% belongs to the top ten. Study-wide points: The matching step, a VDJdb search, favored anti-spike CD8 responses and missed private and CD4 specificities.

The sample taken for sequencing was whole blood. The TCR comes from an adult who was a healthcare worker with PCR-confirmed SARS-CoV-2 infection or an uninfected control (not recorded which). The chain is built from TRBV7-9 and TRBJ2-1, with 7 bases aligning to TRBD1. The chain's CDR3 is CASSMTGYEQFF. In DNA, the CDR3 is TGTGCCAGCAGCATGACAGGGTATGAGCAGTTCTTC.